The clone carrying this TCR beta chain was detected only a few times. What it binds is unknown. One entry per CDR3 protein, called by TCRdb with MiXCR from the 5' RACE reads. The data contain tens of thousands of distinct CDR3 sequences, around 6.7% of them singletons. V shed 6 bases and J shed 0 bases, with 12 bases lying between them. Germline loops: CDR1 SNHLY, CDR2 FYNNEI. The CDR3 runs to 15 residues. This sample stems from a study of CD8 T cells in ankylosing spondylitis. Findings and caveats of the study: Existing reports had already noted some motif variants in reactive arthritis synovial fluid and blood. Disease-linked clones reportedly showed significant enrichment in matched ankylosing spondylitis synovial fluid. In ankylosing spondylitis blood, a motif of about eight highly homologous TCR beta variants appeared characteristic.

V gene TRBV2 combines with J gene TRBJ2-1; D ambiguous. This clonotype was sampled from a male donor with ankylosing spondylitis or in good health (not recorded which). Sample: blood, either unsorted or a sorted T cell fraction (not recorded which). The CDR3 loop is CASRRDLSSYNEQFF. CDR3 bases: TGTGCCAGCAGGAGAGACCTTAGCTCCTACAATGAGCAGTTCTTC.